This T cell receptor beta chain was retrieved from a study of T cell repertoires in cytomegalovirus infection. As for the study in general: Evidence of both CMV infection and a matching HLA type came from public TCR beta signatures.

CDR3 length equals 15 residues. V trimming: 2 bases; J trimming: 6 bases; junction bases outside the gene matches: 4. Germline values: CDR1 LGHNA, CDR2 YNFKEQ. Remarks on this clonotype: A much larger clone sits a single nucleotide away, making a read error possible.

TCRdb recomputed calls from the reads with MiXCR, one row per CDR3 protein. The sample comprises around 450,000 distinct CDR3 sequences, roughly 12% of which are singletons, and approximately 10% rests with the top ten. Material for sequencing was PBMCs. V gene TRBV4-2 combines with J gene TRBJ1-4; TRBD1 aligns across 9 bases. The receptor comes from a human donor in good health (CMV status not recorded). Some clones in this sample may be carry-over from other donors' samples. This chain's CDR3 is CASSQQDRGDEKLFF. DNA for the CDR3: TGTGCCAGCAGCCAACAGGACAGGGGAGATGAAAAACTGTTTTTT.